The 31 T cell receptor beta chains below come from one sample, sequenced in a study of early stage breast cancer tumors. The protocol was immunoSEQ multiplex PCR, while the TCRdb copy is restricted to in-frame clones and leaves out a portion. The profile shows 45,000 to 50,000 clones, about 83% of them singletons. Sequences were obtained from blood. The receptor source for this set is a person aged 45-65 years with breast cancer.

The rearrangement uses TRBV4-1 and TRBJ2-3; the D is unclear. Trimming removed 4 bases at V and 10 bases at J, with 21 bases between. CDR3 length: 15 amino acids. CDR1 and CDR2 (germline): MGHRA, YSYEKL. The CDR3 DNA reads TGCGCCAGCAGCCTCCAACCGGGCCCAGGCCCTCCGCAGTATTTT. This codes for CASSLQPGPGPPQYF.

The V gene is TRBV5-1, the J gene TRBJ2-1, with D perhaps matching TRBD1 (6 bases). V was clipped by 4 bases and J by 3 bases, with 14 bases between them. Germline CDR1 is SGHRS and CDR2 is YFSETQ. The CDR3 contains 15 residues. CDR3 nucleotide sequence: TGCGCCAGCAGCCGAGTCGACAGGCTCTACAATGAGCAGTTCTTC. The encoded protein is CASSRVDRLYNEQFF.

The rearrangement links TRBV6-5 to TRBJ2-7, with D perhaps assigned TRBD1 or TRBD2 (5 bases each). The germline V and J ends were trimmed by 0 bases and 1 base, with 10 bases remaining between them. This CDR3 contains 15 residues. Looked up from germline, CDR1 is MNHEY and CDR2 is SVGAGI. The CDR3 protein is CASSYSGTDSYEQYF. CDR3 nucleotide sequence: TGTGCCAGCAGTTACTCTGGGACGGATTCCTACGAGCAGTACTTC.

The chain recombines TRBV2 with TRBJ1-6; maybe TRBD1 (6 bases). Between the trimmed V and J ends, which lost 7 bases and 6 bases, there was a span of 16 bases. The germline V gene has CDR1 SNHLY and CDR2 FYNNEI. The CDR3 length is 15 residues. The CDR3 DNA reads as TGTGCCAGCACCGACAGGACAGCGATTAATTCACCCCTCCACTTT. Translated, it gives CASTDRTAINSPLHF.

The chain employs TRBV4-2 and TRBJ1-5, with unresolved D. Trimming pared 3 bases from V and 1 base from J, leaving 10 bases between. Germline V gives CDR1 LGHNA, CDR2 YNFKEQ. The CDR3 length is 15 residues. CDR3 coding DNA: TGTGCCAGCAGCCAGTCAGGCCTAAGCAATCAGCCCCAGCATTTT. Translating gives CASSQSGLSNQPQHF.

The chain links TRBV9 to TRBJ2-5; the D is unclear. This CDR3 is 12 amino acids long. Germline V gene lookup returns CDR1 SGDLS and CDR2 YYNGEE. The V end was cut by 3 bases, the J end by 5 bases, with 8 bases between. The CDR3 coding sequence is TGTGCCAGCAGCGCTTTGGGGGAGACCCAGTACTTC. It encodes CASSALGETQYF.

This chain joins TRBV7-2 and TRBJ2-1; 7 bases fit TRBD1. After removal of 5 bases from V and 10 bases from J, the junction contained 8 bases not matched to a gene. Germline V gene lookup returns CDR1 SGHTA and CDR2 FQGNSA. The CDR3 is 13 residues long. The CDR3 protein is CASSQTGTDEQFF. Here the CDR3 DNA reads TGTGCCAGCAGCCAGACCGGGACAGACGAGCAGTTCTTC.

This clone is medium-sized (0.01 to 0.1%) by share. V and J are TRBV10-3 and TRBJ1-1; D is unresolved. Germline V gives CDR1 ENHRY, CDR2 SYGVKD. Trimming stripped 8 bases from V and 1 base from J, with 8 bases between. The CDR3 is 12 residues long. This CDR3 is CAIFDGNTEAFF. DNA of the CDR3: TGTGCCATCTTTGACGGGAACACTGAAGCTTTCTTT.

The rearrangement uses TRBV18 and TRBJ2-7; perhaps TRBD1 as D (6 bases). Trimming pared 1 base from V and 3 bases from J, leaving 10 bases between. Germline values: CDR1 KGHSH, CDR2 LQKENI. The CDR3 spans 14 residues. The CDR3 loop is CASSPQGVHYEQYF. The CDR3 region has the DNA TGTGCCAGCTCACCACAGGGGGTTCACTACGAGCAGTACTTC. Full variable domain (rest looked up from reference TRBV18 and TRBJ2-7): NAGVMQNPRHLVRRRGQEARLRCSPMKGHSHVYWYRQLPEEGLKFMVYLQKENIIDESGMPKERFSAEFPKEGPSILRIQQVVRGDSAAYFCASSPQGVHYEQYFGPGTRLTVT.

The chain couples TRBV7-9 to TRBJ2-3; perhaps D is TRBD1 or TRBD2 (5 bases each). The germline gives CDR1 SEHNR, CDR2 FQNEAQ (reference sequence). The ends were cut back, 2 bases at V and 4 bases at J, with 13 bases in the middle. The CDR3 contains 15 residues. DNA for the CDR3: TGTGCCAGCAGCTTATGGATCGTGGGGGCAGATACGCAGTATTTT. Protein: CASSLWIVGADTQYF.

V usage is TRBV28 and J usage is TRBJ2-2; no reliable D call. Trimming pared 5 bases from V and 5 bases from J, leaving 12 bases between. The CDR3 consists of 14 residues. CDR1 and CDR2 from the germline V gene are MDHEN and SYDVKM. As DNA, the CDR3 is TGTGCCAGCAGTAAGCACAGTCGTACCGGGGAGCTGTTTTTT. This gives the protein CASSKHSRTGELFF. The complete variable domain, with remaining parts taken from reference TRBV28 and TRBJ2-2, reads DVKVTQSSRYLVKRTGEKVFLECVQDMDHENMFWYRQDPGLGLRLIYFSYDVKMKEKGDIPEGYSVSREKKERFSLILESASTNQTSMYLCASSKHSRTGELFFGEGSRLTVL.

This clone was found a few times. The chain joins TRBV11-2 to TRBJ2-7, with D perhaps TRBD1 or TRBD2 (5 bases each). Trimming shortened V by 5 bases and J by 6 bases, and 14 bases separated the two germline ends. The CDR3 runs 13 residues. Germline values: CDR1 SGHAT, CDR2 FQNNGV. This chain's CDR3 is CASSPTERGEQYF. The CDR3, as DNA: TGTGCCAGCAGCCCGACAGAGAGGGGCGAGCAGTACTTC.

The genes are TRBV25-1 and TRBJ2-4; 9 nucleotides agree with TRBD2. CDR1 is MGHDK, CDR2 SYGVNS, per germline. J was trimmed by 6 bases and V by 1 base; bases with no gene match: 7. CDR3 length equals 16 residues. CDR3 nucleotides: TGTGCCAGCAGTGAATGGCCAGCGGGGGGACTAAACATTCAGTACTTC. Protein: CASSEWPAGGLNIQYF.

This chain uses TRBV28 with TRBJ2-5, with D tentatively TRBD1 (5 bases). Trimming took 5 bases from V and 6 from J, leaving 16 bases between them. Germline V gene lookup returns CDR1 MDHEN and CDR2 SYDVKM. The CDR3 spans 14 residues. This chain's CDR3 is CASSPPGYWKTQYF. CDR3 in DNA: TGTGCCAGCAGTCCTCCAGGGTATTGGAAGACCCAGTACTTC.

V gene TRBV6-1 combines with J gene TRBJ1-5; weak D call: TRBD1 (5 bases). Germline-derived CDR1 and CDR2 are MNHNS and SASEGT. The CDR3 sequence is 15 residues long. The V end lost 0 bases, the J end lost 4 bases, and 10 bases lay between the germline ends. The CDR3 nucleotides are TGTGCCAGCAGTGAAGCCCGACAGTGGAATCAGCCCCAGCATTTT. As protein: CASSEARQWNQPQHF.

This clone was observed a handful of times. The V and J genes are TRBV5-1 and TRBJ1-1, with D unclear. Germline CDR1 SGHRS, CDR2 YFSETQ. The CDR3 totals 14 residues. The germline V and J ends were trimmed by 1 base and 7 bases, with 14 bases remaining between them. The CDR3 coding sequence is TGCGCCAGCAGCTTGACCGGGGAGGGCTATGAAGCTTTCTTT. This translates into CASSLTGEGYEAFF.

This clone was recorded a few times. CDR3 amino acids: CASSEASGSTDTQYF. The CDR3 DNA reads as TGTGCCAGCAGTGAGGCTAGCGGGAGCACAGATACGCAGTATTTT. The chain employs TRBV6-4 and TRBJ2-3, with 8 bases matching TRBD2. With V trimmed by 3 bases and J by 0 bases, 2 bases remained unmatched. CDR1 is MRHNA, CDR2 SNTAGT, per germline. CDR3 size: 15 residues.

The chain uses TRBV28 and TRBJ1-2; possible D gene TRBD1, 5 bases. CDR1 MDHEN and CDR2 SYDVKM come from the germline V gene. Trimming cost V 6 bases and J 5 bases, with 10 bases left between them. This CDR3 has 12 amino acids. The CDR3 protein is CASRPGAYGYTF. The CDR3 DNA sequence: TGTGCCAGCAGGCCTGGGGCGTATGGCTACACCTTC.

V usage is TRBV6-5 and J usage is TRBJ2-1; 10 nucleotides match TRBD2. V shed 0 bases, J shed 7 bases, and the junction held 6 bases outside the gene matches. Germline loops: CDR1 MNHEY, CDR2 SVGAGI. The length of the CDR3 is 16 residues. CDR3 residues: CASSYSVSSGSNEQFF. DNA of the CDR3: TGTGCCAGCAGTTACTCGGTGTCTAGCGGGAGTAATGAGCAGTTCTTC.

The chain carries TRBV5-1 and TRBJ1-1; 7 bases are a match to TRBD1. Germline CDR1 and CDR2: SGHRS and YFSETQ. J was trimmed by 4 bases and V by 0 bases; bases with no gene match: 6. This CDR3 has 15 amino acids. CDR3 protein: CASSLGGGSSTEAFF. CDR3 coding DNA: TGCGCCAGCAGCTTGGGAGGGGGCTCCTCCACTGAAGCTTTCTTT. The full variable domain, in which reference TRBV5-1 and TRBJ1-1 provide the parts outside the CDR3, is KAGVTQTPRYLIKTRGQQVTLSCSPISGHRSVSWYQQTPGQGLQFLFEYFSETQRNKGNFPGRFSGRQFSNSRSEMNVSTLELGDSALYLCASSLGGGSSTEAFFGQGTRLTVV.

The rearrangement joins TRBV6-4 to TRBJ1-4, with no clear D. Trimming left V 6 bases short and J 4 bases short, with 9 bases between. Germline V lookup: CDR1 MRHNA, CDR2 SNTAGT. The CDR3 contains 13 residues. This CDR3 reads CASRSVFNEKLFF. Written as DNA, the CDR3 is TGTGCCAGCAGAAGCGTTTTTAATGAAAAACTGTTTTTT.

The chain carries TRBV28 and TRBJ2-7; 8 bases are shared with TRBD1. The length of the CDR3 is 13 residues. Germline assignment: CDR1 MDHEN and CDR2 SYDVKM. J gave up 3 bases and V 6 bases, and 4 bases lay outside the gene matches. In nucleotides, the CDR3 is TGTGCCAGCAGCATAGGACAGGGCTACGAGCAGTACTTC. It codes for CASSIGQGYEQYF.

The chain is built from TRBV7-9 and TRBJ2-7; the D is unclear. V gave up 3 bases and J gave up 5 bases, with 20 bases separating them. Per the germline V gene, CDR1 is SEHNR and CDR2 is FQNEAQ (reference sequence). The CDR3 loop spans 16 amino acids. The CDR3 sequence is CASSFPLGHVMNEQYF. The DNA for the CDR3 is TGTGCCAGCAGCTTCCCTCTCGGCCACGTTATGAACGAGCAGTACTTC.

The chain is built from TRBV5-1 and TRBJ2-5; the match to TRBD2 covers 14 bases. The CDR3 contains 17 residues. Trimming removed 4 bases from V and 1 base from J; junction bases left unmatched: 6. CDR1 and CDR2 from the germline V gene are SGHRS and YFSETQ. CDR3 nucleotide sequence: TGCGCCAGCAGCCCGGGACTAGCGGGGGTCCCCCAAGAGACCCAGTACTTC. Protein: CASSPGLAGVPQETQYF.

The chain links TRBV27 to TRBJ1-1; D is undetermined. CDR1 and CDR2 from the germline V gene are MNHEY and SMNVEV (reference sequence). This CDR3 contains 15 residues. Deletions cut 0 bases from V and 3 bases from J, with 11 bases between. CDR3 region: CASSLSRYRDTEAFF. The CDR3 DNA sequence: TGTGCCAGCAGTTTATCCCGGTATCGGGACACTGAAGCTTTCTTT.

CDR3 amino acids: CASSPRTSGRDTQYF. The CDR3 coding sequence is TGTGCCAGCAGTCCCCGGACTAGCGGGAGAGATACGCAGTATTTT. The genes are TRBV27 and TRBJ2-3; 13 bases are a match to TRBD2. J lost 5 bases, V lost 5 bases, and 4 bases had no gene match. There are 15 residues in the CDR3. CDR1 is MNHEY and CDR2 is SMNVEV in the germline V gene (reference sequence).

The rearrangement uses TRBV10-3 and TRBJ1-1; TRBD1 is a possible D gene (6 bases). Trimming took 5 bases from V and 4 from J, leaving 14 bases between them. Germline loops: CDR1 ENHRY, CDR2 SYGVKD. This CDR3 is 14 amino acids long. The CDR3 reads CAISTQGGGTEAFF. CDR3 coding DNA: TGTGCCATCAGTACACAGGGAGGCGGCACTGAAGCTTTCTTT.

Sample share makes this clone medium-sized. The chain recombines TRBV2 with TRBJ1-3, with a tentative D call TRBD1 (5 bases). V shed 8 bases and J shed 0 bases, with 20 bases lying between them. In germline, CDR1 is SNHLY, CDR2 FYNNEI. This CDR3 comprises 17 residues. DNA of the CDR3: TGTGCCAGCTCACAGGTGGGCAGCCCCCACTCTGGAAACACCATATATTTT. Protein sequence: CASSQVGSPHSGNTIYF. Using reference TRBV2 and TRBJ1-3 for the parts outside the CDR3, the full variable domain is EPEVTQTPSHQVTQMGQEVILRCVPISNHLYFYWYRQILGQKVEFLVSFYNNEISEKSEIFDDQFSVERPDGSNFTLKIRSTKLEDSAMYFCASSQVGSPHSGNTIYFGEGSWLTVV.

The chain couples TRBV7-9 to TRBJ1-4, with D perhaps matching TRBD1 (5 bases). CDR3 length equals 15 residues. CDR1 and CDR2 (germline): SEHNR, FQNEAQ (reference sequence). V shed 6 bases and J shed 6 bases, with 17 bases lying between them. The CDR3, as DNA: TGTGCCAGCAGTCCAACCGGGGCACCGCATGAAAAACTGTTTTTT. Translating it yields CASSPTGAPHEKLFF.

V gene TRBV11-2 combines with J gene TRBJ2-2; D is possibly TRBD1 (5 bases). Germline CDR1 reads SGHAT; CDR2 reads FQNNGV. The CDR3 has 13 amino acids. With 0 bases removed from V and 11 bases from J, the gap between germline ends came to 10 bases. The CDR3 region is CASSLEVRAELFF. The CDR3 DNA is TGTGCCAGCAGCTTAGAGGTCAGGGCCGAGCTGTTTTTT. The full variable domain, completed using reference TRBV11-2 and TRBJ2-2, is EAGVAQSPRYKIIEKRQSVAFWCNPISGHATLYWYQQILGQGPKLLIQFQNNGVVDDSQLPKDRFSAERLKGVDSTLKIQPAKLEDSAVYLCASSLEVRAELFFGEGSRLTVL.

The chain recombines TRBV2 with TRBJ2-7, with a possible D match to TRBD1 (5 bases). V gave up 7 bases and J gave up 3 bases, with 16 bases separating them. CDR1 and CDR2 from the germline V gene are SNHLY and FYNNEI. This CDR3 has 14 amino acids. The CDR3 sequence is CASNLRAQIYEQYF. The CDR3 DNA follows: TGTGCCAGCAATCTCAGGGCTCAGATCTACGAGCAGTACTTC.